Here is one T cell receptor (beta chain) with its context. The antigen is unknown. Scientists made TCR beta cDNA using 5'RACE template switching with UMIs. Reprocessing the 5' RACE reads, TCRdb reports a single entry for every CDR3 protein and omits DNA. The table for this sample gives around 280,000 distinct CDR3 sequences. The sample is drawn from a study of T cells expressing NK-cell markers. Study-wide results and limits: Also leading the CD3+CD56-NKG2C+ fraction in a handful of donors were these clonotypes.

Germline CDR1 SGDLS, CDR2 YYNGEE. The CDR3 has 16 amino acids. The sequence derives from a man younger than 35 in good health. Material for sequencing was blood T cells: a sorted CD56 or NKG2C T cell subset, CD4+ or CD8+ T cells, or bulk PBMC T cells (not recorded which). V usage is TRBV9 and J usage is TRBJ2-2; TCRdb returns TRBD1, unconfirmable since there is no DNA. CDR3 loop: CASSVVSTGGAGELFF.